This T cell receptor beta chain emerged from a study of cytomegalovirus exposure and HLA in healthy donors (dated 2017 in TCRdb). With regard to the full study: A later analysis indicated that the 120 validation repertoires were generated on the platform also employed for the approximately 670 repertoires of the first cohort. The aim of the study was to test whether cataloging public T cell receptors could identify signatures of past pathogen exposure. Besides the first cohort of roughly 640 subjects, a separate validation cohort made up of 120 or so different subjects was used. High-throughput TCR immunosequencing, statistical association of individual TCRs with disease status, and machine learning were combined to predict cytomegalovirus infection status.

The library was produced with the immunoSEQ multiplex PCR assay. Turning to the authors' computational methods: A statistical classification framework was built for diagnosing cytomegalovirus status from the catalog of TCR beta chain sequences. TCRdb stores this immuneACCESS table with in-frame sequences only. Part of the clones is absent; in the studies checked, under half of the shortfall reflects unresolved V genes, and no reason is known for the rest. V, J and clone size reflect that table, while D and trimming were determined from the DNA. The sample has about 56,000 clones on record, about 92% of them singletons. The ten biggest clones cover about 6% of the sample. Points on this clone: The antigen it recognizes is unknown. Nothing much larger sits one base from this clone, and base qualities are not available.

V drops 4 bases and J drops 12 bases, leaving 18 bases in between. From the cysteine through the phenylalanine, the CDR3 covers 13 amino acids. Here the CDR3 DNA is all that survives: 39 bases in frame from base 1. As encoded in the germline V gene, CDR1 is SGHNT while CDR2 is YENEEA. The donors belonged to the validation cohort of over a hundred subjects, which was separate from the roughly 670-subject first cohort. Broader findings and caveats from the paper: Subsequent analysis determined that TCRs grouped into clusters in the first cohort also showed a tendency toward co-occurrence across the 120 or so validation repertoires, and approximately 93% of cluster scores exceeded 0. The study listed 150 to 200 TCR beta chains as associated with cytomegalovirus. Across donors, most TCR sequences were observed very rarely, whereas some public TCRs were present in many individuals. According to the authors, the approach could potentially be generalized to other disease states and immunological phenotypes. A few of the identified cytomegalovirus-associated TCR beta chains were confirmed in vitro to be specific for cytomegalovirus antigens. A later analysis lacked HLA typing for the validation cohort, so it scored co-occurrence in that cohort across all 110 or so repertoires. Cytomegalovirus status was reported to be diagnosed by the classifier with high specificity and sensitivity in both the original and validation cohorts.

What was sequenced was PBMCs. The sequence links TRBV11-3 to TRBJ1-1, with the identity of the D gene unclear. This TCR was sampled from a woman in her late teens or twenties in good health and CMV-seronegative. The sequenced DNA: TGTGCCAGCAGCTCCCGGGTTCCGGGAAAATCTTTCTTT. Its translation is CASSSRVPGKSFF.